This T cell receptor (beta chain) appears in the sequencing data of a study of blood T cell repertoires in COVID-19. Produced via immunoSEQ multiplex PCR; TCRdb's table is partial and in-frame only. The table has approximately 97,000 clones, approximately 81% seen once. Trimming took 2 bases from V and 4 from J, leaving 13 bases between them. This CDR3 has 15 amino acids. Per germline, CDR1 SGHTS and CDR2 YDEGEE. What was sequenced was peripheral blood. The receptor was isolated from a man older than 75 with acute or convalescent COVID-19. This chain connects TRBV5-8 to TRBJ2-1; D may be TRBD2 (6 bases). CDR3 residues: CASSFRSGLYNEQFF. CDR3 DNA sequence: TGTGCCAGCAGCTTCCGTAGCGGACTATACAATGAGCAGTTCTTC.